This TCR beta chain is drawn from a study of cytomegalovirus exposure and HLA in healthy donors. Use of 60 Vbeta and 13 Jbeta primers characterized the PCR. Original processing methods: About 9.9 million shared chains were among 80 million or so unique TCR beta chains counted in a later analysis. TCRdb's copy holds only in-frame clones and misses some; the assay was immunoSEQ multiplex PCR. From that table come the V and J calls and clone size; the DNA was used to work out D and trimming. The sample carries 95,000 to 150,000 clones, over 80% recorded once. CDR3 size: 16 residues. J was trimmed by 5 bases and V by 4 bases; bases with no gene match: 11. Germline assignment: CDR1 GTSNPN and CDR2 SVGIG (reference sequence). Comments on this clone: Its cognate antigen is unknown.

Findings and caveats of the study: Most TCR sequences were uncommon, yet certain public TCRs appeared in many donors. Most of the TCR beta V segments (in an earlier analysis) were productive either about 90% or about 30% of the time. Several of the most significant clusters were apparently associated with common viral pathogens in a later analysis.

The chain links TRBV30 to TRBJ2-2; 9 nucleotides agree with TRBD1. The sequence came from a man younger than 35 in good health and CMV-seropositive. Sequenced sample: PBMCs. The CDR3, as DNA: TGTGCCTGGAATCCTCTGGGACAGGGAGGTACCGGGGAGCTGTTTTTT. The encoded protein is CAWNPLGQGGTGELFF.